This T cell receptor beta chain appears in the sequencing data of a study of blood T cell repertoires in COVID-19. Study details: Samples taken during acute and convalescent COVID-19 were collected in the United States, Italy and Spain. In each case, the material was cDNA or gDNA derived from T cells, B-cell-depleted T cells, or PBMCs.

This table comes from immunoSEQ multiplex PCR, and its TCRdb copy is limited to in-frame clones, with some not included. The sample lists roughly 40,000 clones; about 87% were seen once. The CDR3 runs 11 residues. Germline assignment: CDR1 DFQATT and CDR2 SNEGSKA (reference sequence). The V end was cut by 2 bases, the J end by 4 bases, with 6 bases between. This clone has only a few counts. Other DNA sequences in the same sample also yield this CDR3. The sequence was collected from a woman aged 70-85 years with acute or convalescent COVID-19. The chain links TRBV20-1 to TRBJ2-7; perhaps TRBD2 as D (5 bases). The sequenced sample was peripheral blood. CDR3 loop: CSARSGYEQYV. The CDR3 DNA reads TGCAGTGCTAGAAGCGGATACGAGCAGTACGTC.